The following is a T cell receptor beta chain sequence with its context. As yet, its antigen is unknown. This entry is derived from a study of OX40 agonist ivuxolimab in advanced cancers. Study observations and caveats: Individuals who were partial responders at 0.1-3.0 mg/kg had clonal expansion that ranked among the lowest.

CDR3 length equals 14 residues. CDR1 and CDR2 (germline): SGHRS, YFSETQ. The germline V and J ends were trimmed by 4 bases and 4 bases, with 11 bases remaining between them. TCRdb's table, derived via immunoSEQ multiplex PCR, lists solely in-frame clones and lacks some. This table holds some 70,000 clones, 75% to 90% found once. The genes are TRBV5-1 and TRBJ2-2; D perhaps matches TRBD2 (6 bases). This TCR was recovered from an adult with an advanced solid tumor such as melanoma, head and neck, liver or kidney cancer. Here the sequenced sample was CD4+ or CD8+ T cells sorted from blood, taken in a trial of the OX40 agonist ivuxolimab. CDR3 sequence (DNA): TGCGCCAGCAGCCTCAACGGGGGCACCGGGGAGCTGTTTTTT. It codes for CASSLNGGTGELFF.